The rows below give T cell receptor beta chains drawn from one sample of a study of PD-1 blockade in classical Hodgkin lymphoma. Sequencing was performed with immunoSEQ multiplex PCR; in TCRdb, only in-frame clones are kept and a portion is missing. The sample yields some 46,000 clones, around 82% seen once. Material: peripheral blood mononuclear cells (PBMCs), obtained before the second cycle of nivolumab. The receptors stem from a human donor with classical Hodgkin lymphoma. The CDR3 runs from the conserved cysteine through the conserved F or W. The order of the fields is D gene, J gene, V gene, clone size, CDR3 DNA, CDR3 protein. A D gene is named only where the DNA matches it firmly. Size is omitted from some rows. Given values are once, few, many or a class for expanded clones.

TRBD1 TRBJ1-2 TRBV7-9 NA TGTGCCAGCAACAAAAGAGATCGGTCGGGACAGGTCGGAGGGGGCTACACCTTC CASNKRDRSGQVGGGYTF
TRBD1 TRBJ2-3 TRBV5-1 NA TGCGCCAGCAGCTACTCACAGGGGCAAGATACGCAGTATTTT CASSYSQGQDTQYF
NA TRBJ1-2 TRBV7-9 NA TGTGCCAGCAGCTCGACAAGTTATGGCTACACCTTC CASSSTSYGYTF
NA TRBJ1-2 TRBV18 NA TGTGCCAGCTCACCCACGGGTGGAGGCTATGGCTACACCTTC CASSPTGGGYGYTF
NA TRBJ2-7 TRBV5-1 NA TGCGCCAGCAGCTTGGCGGCGGGACCCTACGAGCAGTACTTC CASSLAAGPYEQYF
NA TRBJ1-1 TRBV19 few TGTGCCAGCCGCAGGGTGGGTGAAGCTTTCTTT CASRRVGEAFF
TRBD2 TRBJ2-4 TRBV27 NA TGTGCCAGCAGTTTTAGTTCGACTAGCGGGAGGGCCTTGGCCAAAAACATTCAGTACTTC CASSFSSTSGRALAKNIQYF
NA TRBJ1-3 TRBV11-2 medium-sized TGTGCCAGCAGCTTAGAGCACCAGTTAGGAAACACCATATATTTT CASSLEHQLGNTIYF
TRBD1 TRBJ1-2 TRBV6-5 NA TGTGCCAGCAGCCGTACGACAGGGAACTATGGCTACACCTTC CASSRTTGNYGYTF
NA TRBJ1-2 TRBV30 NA TGTGCCTGGAGTCCCTCCGGGACTTTGGGCTACACCTTC CAWSPSGTLGYTF
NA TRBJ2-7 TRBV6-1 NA TGTGCCAGCAGTGAAGTCGCGGACTCCTACGAGCAGTACTTC CASSEVADSYEQYF
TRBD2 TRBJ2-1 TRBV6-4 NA TGTGCCAGCAGCGGATCGACTAGCGGGCCGAGCTCCTACAATGAGCAGTTCTTC CASSGSTSGPSSYNEQFF
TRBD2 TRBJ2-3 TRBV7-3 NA TGTGCCAGCAGCTTATACGGGAGGGATCAAGATACGCAGTATTTT CASSLYGRDQDTQYF
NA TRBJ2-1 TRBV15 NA TGTGCCACCAGCAGAGAAAGGGCGGTTTACAATGAGCAGTTCTTC CATSRERAVYNEQFF